The 21 T cell receptor beta chains given below trace back to one sample, sequenced in a study of T cell responses to AZD1222 COVID-19 vaccine (TCRdb year 2021). Libraries were made using the immunoSEQ multiplex PCR assay. In TCRdb, the immuneACCESS table is reduced to in-frame sequences with V and J assigned. These tables do not hold every clone; where another copy was compared, an unresolved V gene accounts for under half, and the others remain unexplained. The sample table lists about 120,000 clones, about 86% of them with a count of one. Under 20% of the sample lies in the top ten. What the time point label conveys for this sample: about 28 days (+/-7) after the second vaccine dose. This specimen consisted of peripheral blood, obtained 28 days after the second AZD1222 dose. All receptors derive from an adult who received the AZD1222 COVID-19 vaccine.

Ten or more counts support this clone. The CDR3 nucleotides are TGTGCCAGTAGTCGGACAGGGGAGTCTGGCTACACCTTC. Protein sequence: CASSRTGESGYTF. The V gene is TRBV19, the J gene TRBJ1-2, with 9 bases matching TRBD1. The CDR3 has 13 amino acids. From germline, CDR1 is LNHDA and CDR2 SQIVND (reference sequence). Losses at the gene ends were 5 bases for V and 7 bases for J; bases not matched to a gene: 5. Supplemented by reference TRBV19 and TRBJ1-2, the full variable domain reads DGGITQSPKYLFRKEGQNVTLSCEQNLNHDAMYWYRQDPGQGLRLIYYSQIVNDFQKGDIAEGYSVSREKKESFPLTVTSAQKNPTAFYLCASSRTGESGYTFGSGTRLTVV.

This chain connects TRBV2 to TRBJ2-1, with a weak D call TRBD1 (6 bases). This CDR3 has 13 residues. The V end was cut by 6 bases, the J end by 3 bases, with 9 bases between. CDR1 and CDR2 (germline): SNHLY, FYNNEI. The CDR3 region has the DNA TGTGCCAGCAGGGGGGACATCTACAATGAGCAGTTCTTC. Amino acids: CASRGDIYNEQFF.

The chain is built from TRBV4-2 and TRBJ2-7; D gene uncertain. Germline V gene sequence: CDR1 LGHNA, CDR2 YNFKEQ. Trimming took 4 bases from V and 12 from J, leaving 16 bases between them. The CDR3 has 12 amino acids. CDR3 loop: CASSLERTVLYF. For the CDR3, the DNA is TGTGCCAGCAGCCTAGAAAGGACGGTCCTGTACTTC.

J is TRBJ2-7 and V is TRBV7-9, with 10 bases identical to TRBD1. This CDR3 comprises 16 residues. Per the germline V gene, CDR1 is SEHNR and CDR2 is FQNEAQ (reference sequence). V trimming: 0 bases; J trimming: 3 bases; junction bases outside the gene matches: 5. DNA for the CDR3: TGTGCCAGCAGCTTAGCAGGGACAGGGGTTAGCTACGAGCAGTACTTC. Encoded protein: CASSLAGTGVSYEQYF.

The genes are TRBV6-5 and TRBJ2-5, with 11 bases aligning to TRBD2. CDR3 length: 15 amino acids. Germline V gene lookup returns CDR1 MNHEY and CDR2 SVGAGI. Trimming cost V 6 bases and J 7 bases; bases outside gene matches: 10. CDR3 amino acids: CASSPGLAARGTQYF. The CDR3 DNA sequence: TGTGCCAGCAGCCCGGGACTAGCGGCTCGGGGGACCCAGTACTTC.

This clone is a singleton in its sample. The chain couples TRBV18 to TRBJ2-3; 9 positions agree with TRBD1. CDR3 size: 15 residues. Per the germline V gene, CDR1 is KGHSH and CDR2 is LQKENI. V shed 3 bases, J shed 3 bases, and the junction held 4 bases outside the gene matches. CDR3 in DNA: TGTGCCAGCTCACCGCAGACAGGGGGAACAGATACGCAGTATTTT. Protein product: CASSPQTGGTDTQYF.

V and J are TRBV19 and TRBJ1-1; no definite D call. CDR3 length: 16 amino acids. Trimming stripped 6 bases from V and 2 bases from J, with 19 bases between. Per germline, CDR1 LNHDA and CDR2 SQIVND (reference sequence). CDR3 in DNA: TGTGCCAGTAGGACGGGGAAACGGTCGGTTAACACTGAAGCTTTCTTT. Its protein is CASRTGKRSVNTEAFF.

CDR3 sequence (DNA): TGTGCCAGCAGCTTTAACGGTGGGGAAAAACTGTTTTTT. Its translation is CASSFNGGEKLFF. The rearrangement links TRBV5-4 to TRBJ1-4, with D unresolved. Germline V CDR1 and CDR2: SGHNT, YYREEE (reference sequence). The V end was cut by 2 bases, the J end by 8 bases, with 10 bases between. The CDR3 extends over 13 amino acids.

The chain couples TRBV6-5 to TRBJ1-4; D perhaps matches TRBD1 (6 bases). The germline gives CDR1 MNHEY, CDR2 SVGAGI. Between the trimmed V and J ends, which lost 4 bases and 2 bases, there was a span of 11 bases. This CDR3 has 15 residues. In nucleotides, the CDR3 is TGTGCCAGCAGTTCCCAAACAGGGACTAATGAAAAACTGTTTTTT. Its protein product is CASSSQTGTNEKLFF.

The chain links TRBV6-5 to TRBJ2-7, with 10 bases that match TRBD1. J was trimmed by 2 bases and V by 6 bases; bases with no gene match: 4. Germline lookup yields CDR1 MNHEY and CDR2 SVGAGI. This CDR3 contains 14 residues. CDR3 DNA sequence: TGTGCCAGCAGAGCCGGGACAGGGGCCTACGAGCAGTACTTC. Its translation is CASRAGTGAYEQYF.

The chain joins TRBV7-2 to TRBJ1-1; D is unresolved. Trimming removed 5 bases from V and 3 bases from J, with 16 bases in between. Germline CDR1 SGHTA, CDR2 FQGNSA. The CDR3 sequence is 15 residues long. The CDR3 DNA is TGTGCCAGCAGCCCGGAGAGCCATGGGGACACTGAAGCTTTCTTT. Protein: CASSPESHGDTEAFF.

The chain couples TRBV4-3 to TRBJ1-1; D unresolved. Trimming removed 4 bases at V and 8 bases at J, with 14 bases between. CDR1 is LGHNA, CDR2 YSLEER, per germline. The CDR3 spans 13 residues. The CDR3 DNA reads TGCGCCAGCAGCCCCACGGCACGGATCGAAGCTTTCTTT. It codes for CASSPTARIEAFF.

The chain has TRBV7-2 and TRBJ1-4; 9 bases are shared with TRBD1. This CDR3 is 16 amino acids long. V trimming: 3 bases; J trimming: 8 bases; junction bases outside the gene matches: 10. Germline lookup yields CDR1 SGHTA and CDR2 FQGNSA. The CDR3 protein is CASSFRTGGAGEKLFF. In DNA form, the CDR3 reads TGTGCCAGCAGCTTCCGAACAGGGGGCGCTGGAGAAAAACTGTTTTTT.

This chain joins TRBV10-2 and TRBJ1-6, with D possibly being TRBD1 (6 bases). Deletions cut 6 bases from V and 7 bases from J, with 10 bases between. CDR1 and CDR2 from the germline V gene are WSHSY and SAAADI. The CDR3 is made up of 13 amino acids. The CDR3 spells CASSGQYNSPLHF. The CDR3 DNA reads as TGCGCCAGCAGCGGACAGTACAATTCACCCCTCCACTTT.

This clone was observed a handful of times. CDR3 in DNA: TGTGCCAGCAGTGCCGCGCCGGGACAGCACAATGAGCAGTTCTTC. Amino acids: CASSAAPGQHNEQFF. The chain is built from TRBV6-4 and TRBJ2-1; 7 nucleotides agree with TRBD1. From germline, CDR1 is MRHNA and CDR2 SNTAGT. The CDR3 has 15 residues. With 4 bases clipped from V and 5 bases from J, the junction kept 8 bases outside the gene matches.

This clone has only one observation. The V and J genes are TRBV2 and TRBJ1-1; D might be TRBD1 (5 bases). Germline V gives CDR1 SNHLY, CDR2 FYNNEI. The CDR3 sequence is 14 residues long. Trimming pared 9 bases from V and 1 base from J, leaving 15 bases between. The CDR3: CASYTGTANTEAFF. CDR3 nucleotides: TGTGCCAGTTATACCGGGACGGCGAACACTGAAGCTTTCTTT. Filled out from reference TRBV2 and TRBJ1-1, the complete variable domain reads EPEVTQTPSHQVTQMGQEVILRCVPISNHLYFYWYRQILGQKVEFLVSFYNNEISEKSEIFDDQFSVERPDGSNFTLKIRSTKLEDSAMYFCASYTGTANTEAFFGQGTRLTVV.

The V call is TRBV2, the J call TRBJ1-5; no firm D call. The ends were cut back, 8 bases at V and 5 bases at J, with 10 bases in the middle. The length of the CDR3 is 12 residues. The germline gives CDR1 SNHLY, CDR2 FYNNEI. CDR3 protein: CASSGWDQPQHF. In DNA, the CDR3 is TGTGCCAGCTCCGGATGGGATCAGCCCCAGCATTTT.

The chain has TRBV5-6 and TRBJ1-2, with TRBD1 as a possible D gene (5 bases). This CDR3 has 13 residues. Trimming left V 4 bases short and J 6 bases short, with 13 bases between. Looked up from germline, CDR1 is SGHDT and CDR2 is YYEEEE. CDR3 in amino acids: CASSAVRGHGYTF. The CDR3 coding sequence is TGTGCCAGCAGCGCCGTAAGGGGCCATGGCTACACCTTC.

This clone was counted a single time. V usage is TRBV20-1 and J usage is TRBJ2-4; D is possibly TRBD2 (6 bases). CDR1 and CDR2 from the germline V gene are DFQATT and SNEGSKA (reference sequence). CDR3 length: 16 amino acids. The V and J ends lost 3 bases and 0 bases respectively, with 15 bases between them. The CDR3 is CSASSWEVLAKNIQYF. The CDR3 DNA reads TGCAGTGCTAGTTCCTGGGAGGTATTAGCCAAAAACATTCAGTACTTC.

This chain links TRBV7-2 with TRBJ2-3; 9 nucleotides align to TRBD2. After removal of 0 bases from V and 3 bases from J, the junction contained 10 bases not matched to a gene. Germline V gene data show CDR1 as SGHTA and CDR2 as FQGNSA. CDR3 length: 18 amino acids. Written as DNA, the CDR3 is TGTGCCAGCAGCTTAGCGGTGAGCGCGGGAGGGCGTACAGATACGCAGTATTTT. This translates into CASSLAVSAGGRTDTQYF.

The chain uses TRBV12-3 or TRBV12-4 and TRBJ2-3; D call uncertain. CDR3 length: 12 residues. Trimming left V 8 bases short and J 3 bases short, with 9 bases between. The CDR3 is CASLGITDTQYF. The CDR3 DNA sequence: TGTGCCAGCTTGGGCATTACAGATACGCAGTATTTT.